This T cell receptor beta chain was recorded in a study of post-analysis software for immune sequencing data (dated by TCRdb to 2015 to 2017). Background for the entire study: Disease courses on record covered relapsing-remitting, secondary progressive and progressive-relapsing multiple sclerosis, though some patients had no subtype annotation. The multiple sclerosis patient repertoires were compared with about a dozen previously published healthy control repertoires from donors aged about 6 to 28 years. A subset of samples was prepared in parallel using single-end sample barcoding, then pooled and co-amplified after Illumina adapter ligation.

V is cut back by 4 bases and J by 0 bases, with 6 bases in the junction unmatched. The germline V gene yields SGHTA for CDR1 and FQGNSA for CDR2. Spanning cysteine to phenylalanine, the CDR3 consists of 15 amino acids. Only the CDR3 DNA is retained, 45 bases long and in frame from the first base. TCR beta repertoires were profiled from peripheral blood of under 15 young patients with multiple sclerosis to demonstrate the VDJtools post-analysis software. The multiple sclerosis patients were children and adolescents ranging in age from 6 to 15 years. The library came from PCR. TCRdb shows the sequencer as Illumina HiSeq 2500. Unique molecular identifiers were incorporated into TCR beta cDNA libraries to reduce PCR and sequencing biases. Approximately 500,000 cDNA molecules were obtained per 1 to 10 million input T cells, so each molecule approximated one T cell. Patient libraries were prepared and sequenced with the same protocol used for the earlier healthy control dataset. Within a given batch, samples were prepared together, multiplexed and sequenced on the same HiSeq lane. Under the source paper's analysis protocol: Raw barcoded reads were processed with MIGEC, and single-read molecular identifier groups were discarded before consensus assembly and CDR3 extraction. Clonotype tables were post-analysed with VDJtools, and diversity was normalized by down-sampling all datasets to the smallest sample size. To correct batch-related cross-sample contamination, repertoire overlap clustering matched CDR3 amino acid sequences but not nucleotide sequences. TCRdb reprocessed the public reads (quality trimming at Q25 with fastp, clone calling with MiXCR) and kept in-frame beta chains. Identical CDR3 protein sequences are pooled into one entry, listed with their most common genes and DNA. These V and J calls rely on TCRdb rather than the paper's analysis. This sample holds a few hundred thousand distinct CDR3 sequences; less than 40% were observed only once. The ten largest clones capture approximately 5.4% of the sample.

Results the study describes overall, beyond this receptor: Multiple sclerosis patients had significantly lower normalized Chao1 diversity than controls, a result that suggests substantial peripheral T-cell clonal expansion. The multiple sclerosis patient group was slightly younger than the control group. Significantly higher frequencies in patients than in controls were found for roughly five TRBV segments, including TRBV5-6, TRBV5-1 and TRBV20-1. Direct clustering with F measure revealed strong co-clustering of samples prepared in the same batch, which led to a batch-effect correction.

In this sample, this clonotype turned up once. The clone's antigen remains unknown. There are no base qualities to consult, and no much larger clone falls within one base. The chain joins TRBV7-2 to TRBJ2-7; 7 bases in the middle match TRBD1. Material: blood. This TCR was sampled from a girl aged 2 to 17 with multiple sclerosis. Here the CDR3 is given as CASSSGGRHSYEQYF. The DNA sequence follows: TGTGCCAGCAGCTCAGGGGGACGCCACTCCTACGAGCAGTACTTC.